The source of this T cell receptor (beta chain) is a study of blood T cells in healthy people across ages. Whole-study context: Capture by template switching was about one barcoded beta molecule per two T cells.

Each donor had about 9.6 milliliters of peripheral blood drawn. Then a second PCR, running about 7 to 11 cycles, was carried out with a sample-barcoded 5' primer and a J-beta primer mix. The study obtained at least 3 million CDR3-containing paired-end reads from every sample. TCRdb reanalysed the 5' RACE reads using MiXCR and keeps one entry per CDR3 protein. The sample lists some 850,000 distinct CDR3 sequences; around 25% were seen once. This CDR3 spans 15 amino acids. Germline-derived CDR1 and CDR2 are MDHEN and SYDVKM. Trimming removed 5 bases at V and 1 base at J, with 14 bases between. These data also featured in a second study, about T cells of mothers and their children. From that study: Whether related or unrelated, pairs show similar shaping of TCR recombination output by thymic selection.

The chain uses TRBV28 and TRBJ1-1; D is unresolved. The source of this sequence is a boy between 10 and 17 years old in good health. Sample: blood. CDR3 sequence reads: CASSTLWAANTEAFF. The DNA of the CDR3 is TGTGCCAGCAGTACCCTCTGGGCGGCGAACACTGAAGCTTTCTTT. Variable domain in full (rest from reference TRBV28 and TRBJ1-1): DVKVTQSSRYLVKRTGEKVFLECVQDMDHENMFWYRQDPGLGLRLIYFSYDVKMKEKGDIPEGYSVSREKKERFSLILESASTNQTSMYLCASSTLWAANTEAFFGQGTRLTVV.